Listed below are T cell receptor beta chains from one sample, sequenced in a study of a mutant IDH1 vaccine in newly diagnosed glioma. These receptors are not linked to any known antigen. Only in-frame clones appear in the TCRdb table, and some are missing; sequencing was by immunoSEQ multiplex PCR. The sample holds tens of thousands of clones, roughly 80% seen once. The material was PBMCs, obtained from a glioma patient whose treatment included an IDH1 peptide vaccine. The receptors were sampled from a woman aged 45 to 65 with glioma. The CDR3 runs from the conserved cysteine through the conserved F or W. The order of the fields is V gene, clone size, J gene, D gene, CDR3 protein, CDR3 DNA. The D gene is left open where the match is weak. Size is stated for part of the rows, as once, few or many counts, or as a class when the clone is expanded.

TRBV6-5	few	TRBJ1-5	NA	CASSYGLTASNQPQHF	TGTGCCAGCAGTTACGGGTTAACCGCTAGCAATCAGCCCCAGCATTTT
TRBV9	NA	TRBJ2-7	NA	CASSPRPMVEQYF	TGTGCCAGCAGCCCCCGACCTATGGTCGAGCAGTACTTC
TRBV5-1	NA	TRBJ1-2	TRBD1	CASSLGAGGKGDYGYTF	TGCGCCAGCAGCTTGGGTGCAGGGGGTAAAGGGGACTATGGCTACACCTTC
TRBV11-1	NA	TRBJ1-2	NA	CASSTGFGYTF	TGTGCCAGCAGCACAGGGTTTGGCTACACCTTC
TRBV19	NA	TRBJ1-1	NA	CASSISQCEAFF	TGTGCCAGTAGTATTTCACAATGTGAAGCTTTCTTT
TRBV14	NA	TRBJ2-1	NA	CASSSRTASYNEQFF	TGTGCCAGTAGTTCCCGAACGGCATCCTACAATGAGCAGTTCTTC
TRBV5-1	NA	TRBJ1-4	NA	CASRKQGEMREKLFF	TGCGCTTCTAGAAAACAGGGTGAGATGAGAGAAAAACTGTTTTTT
TRBV2	NA	TRBJ1-5	TRBD1	CASSEEQGVLQPQHF	TGTGCCAGCAGTGAGGAACAGGGGGTTTTACAGCCCCAGCATTTT
TRBV18	once	TRBJ2-1	TRBD1	CASSLGQGAYREQFF	TGTGCCAGCTCACTCGGACAGGGGGCTTACAGGGAGCAGTTCTTC
TRBV6-5	NA	TRBJ2-7	NA	CASTQNYEQYF	TGTGCCAGCACCCAAAACTACGAGCAGTACTTC
TRBV19	NA	TRBJ1-5	NA	CASSVQGFGQPQHF	TGTGCCAGTAGTGTACAGGGATTCGGTCAGCCCCAGCATTTT
TRBV4-1	NA	TRBJ1-4	TRBD1	CASSQQDREGEKLFF	TGCGCCAGCAGCCAACAAGACAGGGAGGGGGAAAAACTGTTTTTT
TRBV5-6	NA	TRBJ2-5	NA	CASSLAGGRAETQYF	TGTGCCAGCAGCTTGGCCGGGGGGCGAGCGGAGACCCAGTACTTC
TRBV11-2	NA	TRBJ1-3	NA	CASRHTGSGNTIYF	TGTGCCAGCAGACACACAGGGTCCGGAAACACCATATATTTT
TRBV7-2	few	TRBJ1-6	TRBD1	CASSFLPGQAYNSPLHF	TGTGCCAGCAGCTTTCTTCCGGGACAGGCCTATAATTCACCCCTCCACTTT
TRBV2	NA	TRBJ1-2	NA	CASRGSGNGYTF	TGTGCCAGCAGGGGCAGCGGGAATGGCTACACCTTC
TRBV14	NA	TRBJ1-3	NA	CASSPLNRGNRNTIYF	TGTGCCAGCAGCCCCCTAAATAGGGGGAATCGAAACACCATATATTTT
TRBV29-1	NA	TRBJ2-5	TRBD1	CSVGGDRGYQETQYF	TGCAGCGTTGGGGGTGACAGGGGCTACCAAGAGACCCAGTACTTC
TRBV4-1	NA	TRBJ2-1	NA	CASQGLLYNEQFF	TGCGCCAGCCAGGGGCTCCTGTACAATGAGCAGTTCTTC
TRBV25-1	NA	TRBJ2-1	NA	CASSESGLSYNEQFF	TGTGCCAGCAGTGAATCAGGGCTTTCCTACAATGAGCAGTTCTTC
TRBV9	NA	TRBJ2-1	TRBD2	CASSVVGGVSYNEQFF	TGTGCCAGCAGCGTAGTCGGGGGGGTTTCCTACAATGAGCAGTTCTTC
TRBV10-1	NA	TRBJ1-1	NA	CASSPTDDTEAFF	TGCGCCAGCAGCCCGACAGACGACACTGAAGCTTTCTTT
TRBV30	NA	TRBJ2-2	TRBD1	CAWSQGARTGELFF	TGTGCCTGGTCCCAGGGGGCGCGAACCGGGGAGCTGTTTTTT
TRBV30	NA	TRBJ2-1	NA	CAWSWGVGSNEQFF	TGTGCCTGGAGTTGGGGGGTTGGTAGCAATGAGCAGTTCTTC
TRBV6-5	NA	TRBJ1-6	NA	CASSYGRNSPLHF	TGTGCCAGCAGTTACGGGAGGAATTCACCCCTCCACTTT
TRBV5-4	NA	TRBJ2-5	NA	CASSLRQNQETQYF	TGTGCCAGCAGCTTGCGACAGAACCAAGAGACCCAGTACTTC
TRBV18	NA	TRBJ2-4	NA	CASSPVGRLAKNIQYF	TGTGCCAGCTCACCAGTGGGACGGCTAGCCAAAAACATTCAGTACTTC
TRBV6-6	NA	TRBJ1-1	NA	CASSGTGPEAFF	TGTGCCAGCAGTGGCACAGGGCCTGAAGCTTTCTTT
TRBV7-2	NA	TRBJ1-2	TRBD1	CALEARGTVGMYGYTF	TGTGCCCTAGAAGCCCGGGGGACAGTAGGGATGTATGGCTACACCTTC
TRBV6-1	NA	TRBJ1-4	NA	CASIFGGANEKLFF	TGTGCCAGCATATTTGGGGGGGCCAATGAAAAACTGTTTTTT
TRBV5-4	NA	TRBJ2-7	TRBD2	CASSLGAGGPGEQYF	TGTGCCAGCAGCTTGGGAGCGGGGGGGCCGGGGGAGCAGTACTTC
TRBV6-5	NA	TRBJ1-4	NA	CASSSQGAPKKVFF	TGTGCCAGCAGTTCCCAAGGGGCCCCGAAGAAAGTGTTTTTT
TRBV6-6	NA	TRBJ1-3	NA	CASSREGGRNTIYF	TGTGCCAGCAGTAGGGAGGGCGGAAGAAACACCATATATTTT
TRBV7-2	NA	TRBJ1-3	NA	CASSPTDRFFGNTIYF	TGTGCCAGCAGCCCAACCGACAGGTTCTTCGGAAACACCATATATTTT
TRBV10-1	NA	TRBJ1-1	NA	CASSESEGTEAFF	TGCGCCAGCAGTGAGTCCGAGGGGACTGAAGCTTTCTTT
TRBV6-1	NA	TRBJ1-5	TRBD1	CASSETGINQPQHF	TGTGCCAGCAGTGAGACAGGGATCAATCAGCCCCAGCATTTT
TRBV7-2	NA	TRBJ1-4	NA	CASSLVQADEKLFF	TGTGCCAGCAGCTTAGTCCAGGCTGATGAAAAACTGTTTTTT
TRBV7-9	NA	TRBJ1-5	NA	CASSRQGRNQPQHF	TGTGCCAGCAGTCGCCAGGGGAGGAATCAGCCCCAGCATTTT
TRBV4-1	NA	TRBJ1-2	NA	CASSQDPAGALLGYGYTF	TGCGCCAGCAGCCAAGACCCGGCAGGGGCATTACTAGGCTATGGCTACACCTTC
TRBV6-5	NA	TRBJ2-1	NA	CASSYGRGEQFF	TGTGCCAGCAGTTATGGTCGGGGTGAGCAGTTCTTC
TRBV19	NA	TRBJ2-3	NA	CASSEGGGDTDTQYF	TGTGCCAGTAGCGAAGGCGGAGGGGACACAGATACGCAGTATTTT
TRBV4-1	few	TRBJ1-2	NA	CASSQAGKGFDGYTF	TGCGCCAGCAGCCAAGCGGGTAAGGGGTTCGATGGCTACACCTTC
TRBV2	NA	TRBJ2-7	TRBD1	CASRRTGLYEQYF	TGTGCCAGCAGACGGACAGGGCTTTACGAGCAGTACTTC
TRBV28	few	TRBJ1-1	NA	CASSLWANTEAFF	TGTGCCAGCAGTTTATGGGCAAACACTGAAGCTTTCTTT
TRBV5-4	NA	TRBJ2-5	TRBD1	CASSLDRGNQETQYF	TGTGCCAGCAGCTTAGACAGGGGAAATCAAGAGACCCAGTACTTC
TRBV7-2	NA	TRBJ2-1	TRBD1	CASSWGQAVGNEQFF	TGTGCCAGCAGCTGGGGACAGGCGGTCGGGAATGAGCAGTTCTTC
TRBV7-9	NA	TRBJ2-1	TRBD1	CASSLDRDRGMDEQFF	TGTGCCAGCAGCTTAGACCGGGACAGGGGGATGGATGAGCAGTTCTTC
TRBV15	NA	TRBJ2-7	TRBD2	CASRLAGGNEQYF	TGTGCCAGCCGACTAGCGGGGGGGAACGAGCAGTACTTC
TRBV27	once	TRBJ2-3	TRBD2	CASSSGTSGGTDTQYF	TGTGCCAGCAGTTCCGGGACTAGCGGGGGGACGGATACGCAGTATTTT
TRBV5-6	NA	TRBJ2-2	NA	CASSLGTATGELFF	TGTGCCAGCAGCTTGGGGACAGCCACCGGGGAGCTGTTTTTT
TRBV5-1	NA	TRBJ2-2	NA	CASSFNAGELFF	TGCGCCAGCAGCTTTAATGCCGGGGAGCTGTTTTTT
TRBV14	NA	TRBJ2-7	TRBD1	CASTPGTGVRGEQYF	TGTGCCAGCACCCCTGGGACAGGGGTTAGAGGCGAGCAGTACTTC
TRBV29-1	NA	TRBJ2-7	NA	CSVVGQGYEQYF	TGCAGCGTTGTGGGGCAGGGCTACGAGCAGTACTTC